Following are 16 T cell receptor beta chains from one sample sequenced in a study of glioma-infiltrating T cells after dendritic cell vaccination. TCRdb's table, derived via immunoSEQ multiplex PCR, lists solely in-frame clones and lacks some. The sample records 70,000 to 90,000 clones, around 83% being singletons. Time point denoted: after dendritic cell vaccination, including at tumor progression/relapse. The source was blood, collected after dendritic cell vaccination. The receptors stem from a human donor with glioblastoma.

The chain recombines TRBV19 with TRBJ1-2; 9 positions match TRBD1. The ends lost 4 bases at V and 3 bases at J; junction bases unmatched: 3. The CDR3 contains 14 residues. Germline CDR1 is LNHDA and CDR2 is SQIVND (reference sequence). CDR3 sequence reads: CASSRTGGYYGYTF. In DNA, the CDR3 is TGTGCCAGTAGTAGAACAGGGGGCTACTATGGCTACACCTTC.

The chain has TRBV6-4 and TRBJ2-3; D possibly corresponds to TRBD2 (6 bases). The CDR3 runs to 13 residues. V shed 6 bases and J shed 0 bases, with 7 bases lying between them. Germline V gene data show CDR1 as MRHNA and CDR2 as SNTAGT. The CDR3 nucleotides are TGTGCCAGCAGCGGAGGGAGCACAGATACGCAGTATTTT. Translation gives CASSGGSTDTQYF.

The CDR3 nucleotides read TGTGCCAGCAGTGACTCGGCAGACTATGGCTACACCTTC. Translated: CASSDSADYGYTF. The V gene is TRBV6-4, the J gene TRBJ1-2; D remains unclear. The V end was cut by 0 bases, the J end by 3 bases, with 5 bases between. Per germline, CDR1 MRHNA and CDR2 SNTAGT. CDR3 length equals 13 residues.

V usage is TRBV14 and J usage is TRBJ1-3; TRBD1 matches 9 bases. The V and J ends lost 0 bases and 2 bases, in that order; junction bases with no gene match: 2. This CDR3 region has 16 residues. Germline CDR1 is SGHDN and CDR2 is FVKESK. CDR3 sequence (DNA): TGTGCCAGCAGCCAAGATTGGACAGGGGCTGGAAACACCATATATTTT. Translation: CASSQDWTGAGNTIYF.

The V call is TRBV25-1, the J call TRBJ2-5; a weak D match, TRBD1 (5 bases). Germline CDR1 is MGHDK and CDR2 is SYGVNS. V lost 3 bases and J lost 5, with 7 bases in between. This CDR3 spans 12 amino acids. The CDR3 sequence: CASSDSGETQYF. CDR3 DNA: TGTGCCAGCAGTGACTCAGGGGAGACCCAGTACTTC.

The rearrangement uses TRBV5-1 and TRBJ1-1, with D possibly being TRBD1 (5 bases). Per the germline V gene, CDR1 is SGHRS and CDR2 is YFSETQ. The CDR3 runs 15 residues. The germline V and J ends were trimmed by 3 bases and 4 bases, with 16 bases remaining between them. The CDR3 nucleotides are TGCGCCAGCAGCTACTCGACAGAACCGGGCACTGAAGCTTTCTTT. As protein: CASSYSTEPGTEAFF.

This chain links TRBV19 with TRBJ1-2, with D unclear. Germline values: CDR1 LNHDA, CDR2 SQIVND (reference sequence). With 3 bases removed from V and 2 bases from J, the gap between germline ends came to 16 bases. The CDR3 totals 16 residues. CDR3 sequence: CASSMREGAFNYGYTF. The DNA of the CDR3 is TGTGCCAGTAGTATGAGGGAGGGAGCATTCAACTATGGCTACACCTTC. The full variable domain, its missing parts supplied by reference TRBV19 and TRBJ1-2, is DGGITQSPKYLFRKEGQNVTLSCEQNLNHDAMYWYRQDPGQGLRLIYYSQIVNDFQKGDIAEGYSVSREKKESFPLTVTSAQKNPTAFYLCASSMREGAFNYGYTFGSGTRLTVV.

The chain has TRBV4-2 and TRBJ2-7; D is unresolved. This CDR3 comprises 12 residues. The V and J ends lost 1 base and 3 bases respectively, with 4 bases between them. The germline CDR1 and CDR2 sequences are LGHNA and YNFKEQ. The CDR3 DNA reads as TGTGCCAGCAGCCAAGGACTCTACGAGCAGTACTTC. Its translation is CASSQGLYEQYF.

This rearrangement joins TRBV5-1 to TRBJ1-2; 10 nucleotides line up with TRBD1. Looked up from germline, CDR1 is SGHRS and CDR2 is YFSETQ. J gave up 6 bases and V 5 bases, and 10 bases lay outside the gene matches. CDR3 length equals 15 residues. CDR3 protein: CASRTGGGNLDGYTF. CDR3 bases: TGCGCCAGCAGGACAGGGGGCGGTAATTTGGATGGCTACACCTTC.

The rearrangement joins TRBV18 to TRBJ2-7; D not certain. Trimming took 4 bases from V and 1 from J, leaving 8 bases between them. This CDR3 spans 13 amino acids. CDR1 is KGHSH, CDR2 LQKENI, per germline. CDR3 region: CASSLLQSYEQYF. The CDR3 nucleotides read TGTGCCAGCTCACTATTACAGTCCTACGAGCAGTACTTC.

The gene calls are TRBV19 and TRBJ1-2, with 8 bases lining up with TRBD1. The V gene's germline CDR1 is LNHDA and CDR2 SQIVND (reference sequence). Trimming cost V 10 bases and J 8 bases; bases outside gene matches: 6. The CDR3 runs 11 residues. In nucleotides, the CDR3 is TGTGCCACAGGACAGGGCGGCGGCTACACCTTC. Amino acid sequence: CATGQGGGYTF.

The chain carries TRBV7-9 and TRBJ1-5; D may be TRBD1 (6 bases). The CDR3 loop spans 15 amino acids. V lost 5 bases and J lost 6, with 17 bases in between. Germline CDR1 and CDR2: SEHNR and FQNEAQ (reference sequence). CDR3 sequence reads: CASSKGGGDGQPQHF. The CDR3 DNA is TGTGCCAGCAGCAAAGGGGGGGGCGACGGTCAGCCCCAGCATTTT. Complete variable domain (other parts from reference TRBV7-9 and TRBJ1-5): DTGVSQNPRHKITKRGQNVTFRCDPISEHNRLYWYRQTLGQGPEFLTYFQNEAQLEKSRLLSDRFSAERPKGSFSTLEIQRTEQGDSAMYLCASSKGGGDGQPQHFGDGTRLSIL.

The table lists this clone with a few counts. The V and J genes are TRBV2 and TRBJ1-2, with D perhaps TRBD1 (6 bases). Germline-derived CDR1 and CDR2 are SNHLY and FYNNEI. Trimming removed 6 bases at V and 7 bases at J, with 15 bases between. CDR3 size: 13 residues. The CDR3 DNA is TGTGCCAGCAGCGTCGGGGGGGCAAGTGGCTACACCTTC. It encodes CASSVGGASGYTF.

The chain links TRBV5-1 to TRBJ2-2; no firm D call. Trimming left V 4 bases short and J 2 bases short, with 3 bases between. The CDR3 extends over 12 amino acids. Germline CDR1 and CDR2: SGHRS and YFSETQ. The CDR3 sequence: CASSTNTGELFF. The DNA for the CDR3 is TGCGCCAGCAGCACAAACACCGGGGAGCTGTTTTTT.

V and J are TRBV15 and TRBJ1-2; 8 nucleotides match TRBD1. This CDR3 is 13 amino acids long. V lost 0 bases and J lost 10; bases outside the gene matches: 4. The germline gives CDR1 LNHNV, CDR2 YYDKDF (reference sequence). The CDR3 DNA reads TGTGCCACCAGCAGAGATAGGACAGGGCCCTACACCTTC. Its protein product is CATSRDRTGPYTF.

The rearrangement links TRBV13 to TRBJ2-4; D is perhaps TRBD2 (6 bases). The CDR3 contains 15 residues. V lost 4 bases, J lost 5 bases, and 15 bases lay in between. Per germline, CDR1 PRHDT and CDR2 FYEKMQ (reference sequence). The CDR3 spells CASSYTGTVQNIQYF. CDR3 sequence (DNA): TGTGCCAGCAGCTACACCGGGACTGTTCAAAACATTCAGTACTTC.